These T cell receptor beta chains were read from a single sample in a study of siplizumab effects on memory and regulatory T cells. Profiling relied on immunoSEQ multiplex PCR, and the TCRdb table lists in-frame clones only, not all of them. The table lists 75,000 to 95,000 clones, 75% to 90% of them singletons. The sequencing input was CD4+ T cells sorted from blood. These receptors came from a human donor in good health. Both conserved end residues are part of each CDR3. Fields, in order: CDR3 DNA, CDR3 protein, D gene, V gene, CDR3 length, clone size, J gene. D genes are given only for firm matches. Expanded clones are given a class, and other clones once, few, many or no size at all.

cdr3_nt: TGTGCCAGCTCACCACCTAGCGGAGGCTCCTACGAGCAGTACTTC
cdr3_aa: CASSPPSGGSYEQYF
d_call: .
v_call: TRBV18
cdr3_length: 15
clone_size: .
j_call: TRBJ2-7

cdr3_nt: TGTGCCAGCAGCCCTTGGGGACAGGGTATAGAGACCCAGTACTTC
cdr3_aa: CASSPWGQGIETQYF
d_call: TRBD1
v_call: TRBV7-2
cdr3_length: 15
clone_size: .
j_call: TRBJ2-5

cdr3_nt: TGTGCCAGCAGTTTGAGGAACTCCCTAGATACGCAGTATTTT
cdr3_aa: CASSLRNSLDTQYF
d_call: .
v_call: TRBV27
cdr3_length: 14
clone_size: .
j_call: TRBJ2-3

cdr3_nt: TGTGCCAGCAGTGAGTCCGGGACTAGCGGCTCCTACGAGCAGTACTTC
cdr3_aa: CASSESGTSGSYEQYF
d_call: TRBD2
v_call: TRBV6-1
cdr3_length: 16
clone_size: .
j_call: TRBJ2-7

cdr3_nt: TGCGCCAGCAGTGAGTCGACAGGGGGTTACAATGAGCAGTTCTTC
cdr3_aa: CASSESTGGYNEQFF
d_call: TRBD1
v_call: TRBV10-1
cdr3_length: 15
clone_size: .
j_call: TRBJ2-1

cdr3_nt: TGTGCCTGGGCGACAGGGGCCACAGATACGCAGTATTTT
cdr3_aa: CAWATGATDTQYF
d_call: TRBD1
v_call: TRBV30
cdr3_length: 13
clone_size: .
j_call: TRBJ2-3

cdr3_nt: TGTGCCAGCAGTGAAGCCGGGACTAGCGCCTCCTACAATGAGCAGTTCTTC
cdr3_aa: CASSEAGTSASYNEQFF
d_call: TRBD2
v_call: TRBV2
cdr3_length: 17
clone_size: .
j_call: TRBJ2-1

cdr3_nt: TGTGCCAGCAGTACCGGACCTCTCGGGTACGAGCAGTACTTC
cdr3_aa: CASSTGPLGYEQYF
d_call: .
v_call: TRBV6-6
cdr3_length: 14
clone_size: .
j_call: TRBJ2-7

cdr3_nt: TGTGCCAGTAGTATTGGGGGAGATACGCAGTATTTT
cdr3_aa: CASSIGGDTQYF
d_call: .
v_call: TRBV19
cdr3_length: 12
clone_size: .
j_call: TRBJ2-3

cdr3_nt: TGTGCCTGGAGTCGGGGAGGATTTGACGGTGAAGCTTTCTTT
cdr3_aa: CAWSRGGFDGEAFF
d_call: .
v_call: TRBV30
cdr3_length: 14
clone_size: .
j_call: TRBJ1-1

cdr3_nt: TGTGCCAGCAGTCGCCGCGGGGGGACAGTGGCTTTCTTT
cdr3_aa: CASSRRGGTVAFF
d_call: TRBD1
v_call: TRBV28
cdr3_length: 13
clone_size: .
j_call: TRBJ1-1

cdr3_nt: TGTGCCAGCAGCTTGCTTGGGGGCGACGGGGCAAATCAGCCCCAGCATTTT
cdr3_aa: CASSLLGGDGANQPQHF
d_call: .
v_call: TRBV5-5
cdr3_length: 17
clone_size: .
j_call: TRBJ1-5

cdr3_nt: TGTGCCAGCAGTTCTCAAGGGGGGGATAATTCCTACGAGCAGTACTTC
cdr3_aa: CASSSQGGDNSYEQYF
d_call: .
v_call: TRBV27
cdr3_length: 16
clone_size: .
j_call: TRBJ2-7

cdr3_nt: TGTGCCAGCAAGGGCCAGATGAACACTGAAGCTTTCTTT
cdr3_aa: CASKGQMNTEAFF
d_call: .
v_call: TRBV2
cdr3_length: 13
clone_size: .
j_call: TRBJ1-1

cdr3_nt: TGCAGCGTAAGAGGCGGGAGGGCCTTAGAGTCCGGGGAGCTGTTTTTT
cdr3_aa: CSVRGGRALESGELFF
d_call: TRBD2
v_call: TRBV29-1
cdr3_length: 16
clone_size: .
j_call: TRBJ2-2

cdr3_nt: TGTGCCAGTAGTAGGGTGGGTTCCGGCGACTATGGCTACACCTTC
cdr3_aa: CASSRVGSGDYGYTF
d_call: .
v_call: TRBV19
cdr3_length: 15
clone_size: .
j_call: TRBJ1-2

cdr3_nt: TGCGCCAGCAGCCGGACAGGGAGAGGTGGTGGGGCCAACGTCCTGACTTTC
cdr3_aa: CASSRTGRGGGANVLTF
d_call: TRBD1
v_call: TRBV5-1
cdr3_length: 17
clone_size: .
j_call: TRBJ2-6

cdr3_nt: TGTGCCAGCAGTTTTTTTACAGATTCCTACAATGAGCAGTTCTTC
cdr3_aa: CASSFFTDSYNEQFF
d_call: .
v_call: TRBV28
cdr3_length: 15
clone_size: .
j_call: TRBJ2-1

cdr3_nt: TGTGCCAGCAGCCCAGTAGGGGAAAAACTGTTTTTT
cdr3_aa: CASSPVGEKLFF
d_call: .
v_call: TRBV14
cdr3_length: 12
clone_size: .
j_call: TRBJ1-4

cdr3_nt: TGTGCCAGCAGCTTGAGGGGGAAAGAGACCCAGTACTTC
cdr3_aa: CASSLRGKETQYF
d_call: .
v_call: TRBV5-8
cdr3_length: 13
clone_size: .
j_call: TRBJ2-5

cdr3_nt: TGCGCCAGCAGTCAGTATTATAGCGGAGGAAGGGAGCAGTACTTC
cdr3_aa: CASSQYYSGGREQYF
d_call: .
v_call: TRBV5-1
cdr3_length: 15
clone_size: .
j_call: TRBJ2-7

cdr3_nt: TGCGCCAGCAGTGAAATTTCACAACCAGGCGGGCAGCCCCAGCATTTT
cdr3_aa: CASSEISQPGGQPQHF
d_call: .
v_call: TRBV10-2
cdr3_length: 16
clone_size: .
j_call: TRBJ1-5

cdr3_nt: TGCGCCAGCAGCTTACAGACAGGGGCAGAGACCCAGTACTTC
cdr3_aa: CASSLQTGAETQYF
d_call: TRBD1
v_call: TRBV5-1
cdr3_length: 14
clone_size: .
j_call: TRBJ2-5

cdr3_nt: TGTGCCAGCAGCCAAGGACCCACCGGGGAGCTGTTTTTT
cdr3_aa: CASSQGPTGELFF
d_call: .
v_call: TRBV14
cdr3_length: 13
clone_size: .
j_call: TRBJ2-2

cdr3_nt: TGTGCCTGGAGTCCCCGCCTTGAGGGGCCCCAGCATTTT
cdr3_aa: CAWSPRLEGPQHF
d_call: .
v_call: TRBV30
cdr3_length: 13
clone_size: .
j_call: TRBJ1-5

cdr3_nt: TGTGCCAGTAGTATAGAAACAGGGGGCGTCACTGAAGCTTTCTTT
cdr3_aa: CASSIETGGVTEAFF
d_call: TRBD1
v_call: TRBV19
cdr3_length: 15
clone_size: .
j_call: TRBJ1-1

cdr3_nt: TGTGCTAGCAGCTTCAGTCAAAGCACAGATACGCAGTATTTT
cdr3_aa: CASSFSQSTDTQYF
d_call: .
v_call: TRBV7-7
cdr3_length: 14
clone_size: .
j_call: TRBJ2-3

cdr3_nt: TGTGCCAGCAGCCAAGAAGGGGAGGCGGCCGGGGAGCTGTTTTTT
cdr3_aa: CASSQEGEAAGELFF
d_call: .
v_call: TRBV4-2
cdr3_length: 15
clone_size: .
j_call: TRBJ2-2

cdr3_nt: TGTGCCAGCAGAAATACAGGCGATCCCTACAATGAGCAGTTCTTC
cdr3_aa: CASRNTGDPYNEQFF
d_call: .
v_call: TRBV27
cdr3_length: 15
clone_size: .
j_call: TRBJ2-1

cdr3_nt: TGTGCCACCAGCAGATCTAGCGGGAGCCAGTTCTTC
cdr3_aa: CATSRSSGSQFF
d_call: TRBD2
v_call: TRBV15
cdr3_length: 12
clone_size: .
j_call: TRBJ2-1

cdr3_nt: TGTGCCAGCAGTGTTGCGGGTGCCTACGAGCAGTACTTC
cdr3_aa: CASSVAGAYEQYF
d_call: .
v_call: TRBV2
cdr3_length: 13
clone_size: .
j_call: TRBJ2-7

cdr3_nt: TGTGCCAGCAGTGACGGGCAGGCCCCGAACACTGAAGCTTTCTTT
cdr3_aa: CASSDGQAPNTEAFF
d_call: .
v_call: TRBV6-1
cdr3_length: 15
clone_size: .
j_call: TRBJ1-1

cdr3_nt: TGTGCCAGCACCTTTGAGGGGACAGGGAGGTACGAGCAGTACTTC
cdr3_aa: CASTFEGTGRYEQYF
d_call: TRBD1
v_call: TRBV6-1
cdr3_length: 15
clone_size: .
j_call: TRBJ2-7

cdr3_nt: TGTGCCAGCAGCCAATTTATCTTCGGGAGTAATCGAGGCGGCGGGACCCAGTACTTC
cdr3_aa: CASSQFIFGSNRGGGTQYF
d_call: .
v_call: TRBV14
cdr3_length: 19
clone_size: .
j_call: TRBJ2-5

cdr3_nt: TGTGCCAGCAGCCTCCATAGCGGGAGGGAAAATGAGCAGTTCTTC
cdr3_aa: CASSLHSGRENEQFF
d_call: TRBD2
v_call: TRBV4-2
cdr3_length: 15
clone_size: .
j_call: TRBJ2-1

cdr3_nt: TGCGCCAGCAGCCAAGGGACTAGCGAGAACACCGGGGAGCTGTTTTTT
cdr3_aa: CASSQGTSENTGELFF
d_call: TRBD2
v_call: TRBV4-3
cdr3_length: 16
clone_size: few
j_call: TRBJ2-2

cdr3_nt: TGTGCCAGCAGCGCCACAGGGCGCGTGGATACGCAGTATTTT
cdr3_aa: CASSATGRVDTQYF
d_call: .
v_call: TRBV9
cdr3_length: 14
clone_size: .
j_call: TRBJ2-3

cdr3_nt: TGTGCCAGCAGTGTTACGACAGGGACCATCACAGATACGCAGTATTTT
cdr3_aa: CASSVTTGTITDTQYF
d_call: TRBD1
v_call: TRBV6-1
cdr3_length: 16
clone_size: .
j_call: TRBJ2-3

cdr3_nt: TGTGCCAGTAGCCAGGGACAGGTCTCCTACGAGCAGTACTTC
cdr3_aa: CASSQGQVSYEQYF
d_call: TRBD1
v_call: TRBV19
cdr3_length: 14
clone_size: .
j_call: TRBJ2-7

cdr3_nt: TGTGCCTGGACAAGCCCCGGGGAGCAGTTTCAGCCCCAGCATTTT
cdr3_aa: CAWTSPGEQFQPQHF
d_call: .
v_call: TRBV30
cdr3_length: 15
clone_size: once
j_call: TRBJ1-5

cdr3_nt: TGTGCCAGCAGCACGACCGTCCAAGAGACCCAGTACTTC
cdr3_aa: CASSTTVQETQYF
d_call: .
v_call: TRBV6-5
cdr3_length: 13
clone_size: .
j_call: TRBJ2-5

cdr3_nt: TGTGCCAGCAGTGGATGGGACAGGGGGCGGTTTCAGGCTTTCTTT
cdr3_aa: CASSGWDRGRFQAFF
d_call: TRBD1
v_call: TRBV25-1
cdr3_length: 15
clone_size: .
j_call: TRBJ1-1

cdr3_nt: TGTGCCAGCAGTGGACAGCGCTACGAGCAGTACTTC
cdr3_aa: CASSGQRYEQYF
d_call: .
v_call: TRBV6-1
cdr3_length: 12
clone_size: .
j_call: TRBJ2-7

cdr3_nt: TGCGCCAGCAGGCTTACAGGGTACAATGAAAAACTGTTTTTT
cdr3_aa: CASRLTGYNEKLFF
d_call: .
v_call: TRBV5-1
cdr3_length: 14
clone_size: .
j_call: TRBJ1-4

cdr3_nt: TGCAGCGTTGAAGTGGCGGGCAGGAATCAGCCCCAGCATTTT
cdr3_aa: CSVEVAGRNQPQHF
d_call: .
v_call: TRBV29-1
cdr3_length: 14
clone_size: .
j_call: TRBJ1-5

cdr3_nt: TGCGCCACATCCCGGGGGCCCATGAACACTGAAGCTTTCTTT
cdr3_aa: CATSRGPMNTEAFF
d_call: .
v_call: TRBV4-1
cdr3_length: 14
clone_size: .
j_call: TRBJ1-1

cdr3_nt: TGTGCCAGCAGGCCCAATATAGGGACCTACGAGCAGTACTTC
cdr3_aa: CASRPNIGTYEQYF
d_call: .
v_call: TRBV27
cdr3_length: 14
clone_size: .
j_call: TRBJ2-7

cdr3_nt: TGTGCCAGCAGCTTAGTTCTGAGCGGGAGTATGAAAGATACGCAGTATTTT
cdr3_aa: CASSLVLSGSMKDTQYF
d_call: TRBD2
v_call: TRBV11-3
cdr3_length: 17
clone_size: .
j_call: TRBJ2-3

cdr3_nt: TGTGCCAGCAGCTCTCGACAGACGCCTAACTATGGCTACACCTTC
cdr3_aa: CASSSRQTPNYGYTF
d_call: .
v_call: TRBV7-2
cdr3_length: 15
clone_size: .
j_call: TRBJ1-2

cdr3_nt: TGTGCCAGTAGTCTGGGGGACAGGGGTTTGTATCAGCCCCAGCATTTT
cdr3_aa: CASSLGDRGLYQPQHF
d_call: TRBD1
v_call: TRBV19
cdr3_length: 16
clone_size: .
j_call: TRBJ1-5

cdr3_nt: TGCAGCGTTGGGGGGGGGCGCACAGATACGCAGTATTTT
cdr3_aa: CSVGGGRTDTQYF
d_call: .
v_call: TRBV29-1
cdr3_length: 13
clone_size: .
j_call: TRBJ2-3

cdr3_nt: TGTGCCAGCAGTGAAAACCGAGGACCCTTCTACGAGCAGTACTTC
cdr3_aa: CASSENRGPFYEQYF
d_call: .
v_call: TRBV6-1
cdr3_length: 15
clone_size: .
j_call: TRBJ2-7

cdr3_nt: TGTGCCTGGAGTGTTTACAGGGCCAACGAGCAGTACTTC
cdr3_aa: CAWSVYRANEQYF
d_call: .
v_call: TRBV30
cdr3_length: 13
clone_size: .
j_call: TRBJ2-7

cdr3_nt: TGTGCCAGCAGCTCGACACCGGGACGTCCGTACTTC
cdr3_aa: CASSSTPGRPYF
d_call: .
v_call: TRBV7-9
cdr3_length: 12
clone_size: .
j_call: TRBJ2-7

cdr3_nt: TGTGCCAGCAGCCAAGGGGCCGGGACAGGGACTGGGGCCAACGTCCTGACTTTC
cdr3_aa: CASSQGAGTGTGANVLTF
d_call: TRBD1
v_call: TRBV4-2
cdr3_length: 18
clone_size: .
j_call: TRBJ2-6

cdr3_nt: TGTGCCAGCACCAAAAGAGTCTGGGAGCTGTTTTTT
cdr3_aa: CASTKRVWELFF
d_call: .
v_call: TRBV6-6
cdr3_length: 12
clone_size: few
j_call: TRBJ2-2

cdr3_nt: TGTGCCAGCAGTGCTCAGGGTCCTCCCGTCTATGGCTACACCTTC
cdr3_aa: CASSAQGPPVYGYTF
d_call: .
v_call: TRBV27
cdr3_length: 15
clone_size: .
j_call: TRBJ1-2

cdr3_nt: TGCAGCGTTGAAGATAGGGTGGGGCGGATAAATGAGCAGTTCTTC
cdr3_aa: CSVEDRVGRINEQFF
d_call: .
v_call: TRBV29-1
cdr3_length: 15
clone_size: once
j_call: TRBJ2-1